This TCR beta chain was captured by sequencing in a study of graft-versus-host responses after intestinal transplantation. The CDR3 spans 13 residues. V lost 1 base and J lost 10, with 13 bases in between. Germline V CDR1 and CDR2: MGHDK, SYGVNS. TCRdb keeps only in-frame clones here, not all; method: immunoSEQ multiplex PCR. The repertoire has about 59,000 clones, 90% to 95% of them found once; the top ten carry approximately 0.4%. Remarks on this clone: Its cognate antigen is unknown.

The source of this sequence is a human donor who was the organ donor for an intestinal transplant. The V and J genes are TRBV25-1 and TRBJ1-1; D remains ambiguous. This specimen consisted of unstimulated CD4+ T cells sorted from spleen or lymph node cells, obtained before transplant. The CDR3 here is CASSEFGQAGAFF. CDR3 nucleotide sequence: TGTGCCAGCAGTGAATTCGGGCAGGCAGGAGCTTTCTTT.